The rows below give T cell receptor beta chains drawn from one sample of a study of CD8+CD57+ T cells in acquired aplastic anemia. Each CDR3 protein is one row after TCRdb ran MiXCR on the reads. The sample carries about 400,000 distinct CDR3 sequences, approximately 70% recorded once. Sequencing was performed on sorted CD4+, CD8+, or CD8+CD57+ T cells (not recorded which) from PBMCs. Receptors originate from a human donor in good health, serving as a control. The CDR3 runs from the conserved cysteine through the conserved F or W. D genes are given only for firm matches. The size entry is marked missing in some rows and otherwise reads once, few, many or a size class.

d_gene: TRBD1; j_gene: TRBJ1-1; abundance: -; len: 14; v_gene: TRBV20-1; CDR3aa: CSARETGGNTEAFF; CDR3nt: TGCAGTGCTAGAGAGACAGGGGGGAACACTGAAGCTTTCTTT
d_gene: -; j_gene: TRBJ2-7; abundance: -; len: 14; v_gene: TRBV7-9; CDR3aa: CASSPETESGYTFF; CDR3nt: TGTGCCAGCAGCCCTGAGACGGAGAGTGGCTACACCTTCTTC
d_gene: -; j_gene: TRBJ1-6; abundance: -; len: 14; v_gene: TRBV7-3; CDR3aa: CASSLVHGDTPQFF; CDR3nt: TGTGCCAGCAGCTTAGTCCACGGAGACACACCGCAGTTCTTT
d_gene: -; j_gene: TRBJ2-1; abundance: many; len: 12; v_gene: TRBV20-1; CDR3aa: CSASWVMDEQFF; CDR3nt: TGCAGTGCTAGTTGGGTCATGGATGAGCAGTTCTTC
d_gene: -; j_gene: TRBJ1-6; abundance: -; len: 14; v_gene: TRBV9; CDR3aa: CASSVGAGGGPENF; CDR3nt: TGTGCCAGCAGCGTAGGGGCGGGGGGGGGACCAGAGAACTTT
d_gene: -; j_gene: TRBJ1-5; abundance: -; len: 12; v_gene: TRBV7-3; CDR3aa: CASSPGNRVQQF; CDR3nt: TGTGCCAGCAGCCCTGGTAATCGGGTCCAGCAATTT
d_gene: -; j_gene: TRBJ2-5; abundance: once; len: 13; v_gene: TRBV7-3; CDR3aa: CASSPDTAETQYF; CDR3nt: TGTGCCAGCAGCCCCGACACAGCAGAGACGCAGTACTTC
d_gene: -; j_gene: TRBJ2-7; abundance: -; len: 14; v_gene: TRBV12-5; CDR3aa: CASGLGGRSYEQYF; CDR3nt: TGTGCTAGTGGCTTAGGAGGGAGGTCCTACGAGCAGTACTTC
d_gene: -; j_gene: TRBJ2-2; abundance: once; len: 15; v_gene: TRBV11-2; CDR3aa: CASSRGGQVTGELFF; CDR3nt: TGTGCCAGCAGCCGAGGGGGTCAAGTCACCGGGGAGCTGTTTTTT
d_gene: -; j_gene: TRBJ2-2; abundance: -; len: 13; v_gene: TRBV19; CDR3aa: CASTAELTGELLF; CDR3nt: TGTGCCAGTACCGCAGAACTCACCGGCGAGCTGCTTTTT
d_gene: -; j_gene: TRBJ1-1; abundance: many; len: 15; v_gene: TRBV20-1; CDR3aa: CSARLTGSRNTEAFF; CDR3nt: TGCAGTGCTAGACTGACAGGTAGCCGGAACACTGAAGCTTTCTTT
d_gene: -; j_gene: TRBJ2-1; abundance: -; len: 14; v_gene: TRBV5-5; CDR3aa: CASSLGQVYNEQFF; CDR3nt: TGTGCCAGCAGCTTGGGACAGGTATACAATGAGCAGTTCTTC
d_gene: -; j_gene: TRBJ1-1; abundance: -; len: 13; v_gene: TRBV7-3; CDR3aa: CASSLMEHTEAFF; CDR3nt: TGTGCCAGCAGCTTAATGGAGCACACCGAAGCTTTCTTT
d_gene: TRBD1; j_gene: TRBJ2-3; abundance: -; len: 18; v_gene: TRBV7-3; CDR3aa: CASSKLPGQGARPDTQYF; CDR3nt: TGTGCCAGCAGCAAACTCCCGGGACAGGGAGCGCGCCCAGATACGCAGTATTTT
d_gene: TRBD1; j_gene: TRBJ1-1; abundance: many; len: 14; v_gene: TRBV5-1; CDR3aa: CASSYQGGSTEAFF; CDR3nt: TGCGCCAGCAGCTATCAGGGGGGTTCCACTGAAGCTTTCTTT
d_gene: TRBD1; j_gene: TRBJ2-3; abundance: -; len: 15; v_gene: TRBV5-1; CDR3aa: CASSFRDRGYNEQYF; CDR3nt: TGCGCCAGCAGCTTCCGGGACAGAGGGTACAATGAGCAGTATTTT
d_gene: -; j_gene: TRBJ1-4; abundance: many; len: 16; v_gene: TRBV19; CDR3aa: CASRSRLGGPYEKLFF; CDR3nt: TGTGCCAGTAGAAGCCGGCTCGGGGGGCCCTATGAAAAACTGTTTTTT
d_gene: -; j_gene: TRBJ1-5; abundance: -; len: 14; v_gene: TRBV5-5; CDR3aa: CAISEQGRGQPQHF; CDR3nt: TGTGCCATCAGTGAGCAGGGGCGAGGTCAGCCCCAGCATTTT
d_gene: TRBD1; j_gene: TRBJ1-4; abundance: many; len: 13; v_gene: TRBV12-3/TRBV12-4; CDR3aa: CASRSTGNEKLFF; CDR3nt: TGTGCCAGCCGGTCGACAGGGAATGAAAAACTGTTTTTT
d_gene: -; j_gene: TRBJ2-7; abundance: -; len: 13; v_gene: TRBV20-1; CDR3aa: CSARVQGGDEQYF; CDR3nt: TGCAGTGCTAGAGTACAGGGAGGGGACGAGCAGTACTTC
d_gene: -; j_gene: TRBJ1-5; abundance: -; len: 14; v_gene: TRBV24-1; CDR3aa: CATSDSGVLEPQHF; CDR3nt: TGTGCCACCAGTGATTCCGGGGTGTTGGAGCCCCAGCATTTT
d_gene: -; j_gene: TRBJ2-3; abundance: once; len: 14; v_gene: TRBV9; CDR3aa: CASSVGVGTETQYF; CDR3nt: TGCGCCAGCAGCGTGGGTGTGGGGACGGAGACGCAGTATTTT
d_gene: -; j_gene: TRBJ1-6; abundance: many; len: 13; v_gene: TRBV27; CDR3aa: CATRGSRTSPLHF; CDR3nt: TGTGCCACCAGGGGATCCCGTACTTCACCCCTCCACTTT
d_gene: -; j_gene: TRBJ2-1; abundance: -; len: 15; v_gene: TRBV6-5; CDR3aa: CAISKGGNSYNEQFF; CDR3nt: TGTGCCATCAGTAAAGGGGGGAACTCCTACAATGAGCAGTTCTTC
d_gene: -; j_gene: TRBJ2-3; abundance: many; len: 11; v_gene: TRBV6-5; CDR3aa: CASVSLDTQYF; CDR3nt: TGTGCCAGTGTCAGTTTGGATACGCAGTATTTT
d_gene: -; j_gene: TRBJ2-1; abundance: many; len: 14; v_gene: TRBV20-1; CDR3aa: CSASTTGHNNEQFF; CDR3nt: TGCAGTGCTTCCACGACTGGCCATAACAATGAGCAGTTCTTC
d_gene: -; j_gene: TRBJ1-4; abundance: -; len: 13; v_gene: TRBV4-1; CDR3aa: CASRVQNGEKLFF; CDR3nt: TGCGCCAGCCGCGTACAGAATGGGGAAAAACTGTTTTTT
d_gene: TRBD2; j_gene: TRBJ2-5; abundance: -; len: 19; v_gene: TRBV2; CDR3aa: CASSEALKPSTSGGETQYF; CDR3nt: TGTGCCAGCAGTGAAGCGCTCAAGCCAAGCACTAGCGGGGGAGAGACCCAGTACTTC
d_gene: TRBD1; j_gene: TRBJ2-2; abundance: -; len: 16; v_gene: TRBV7-8; CDR3aa: CACSWRGQGAGGELFF; CDR3nt: TGTGCCTGCAGCTGGAGGGGACAGGGGGCAGGTGGGGAGCTGTTTTTT
d_gene: -; j_gene: TRBJ1-6; abundance: -; len: 14; v_gene: TRBV19; CDR3aa: CASTRGGVHSPLHF; CDR3nt: TGTGCCAGTACGCGAGGGGGGGTGCATTCACCCCTCCACTTT
d_gene: TRBD1; j_gene: TRBJ2-3; abundance: -; len: 18; v_gene: TRBV7-6; CDR3aa: CASSRCTGTGPSTDTQYF; CDR3nt: TGTGCCAGCAGCCGATGTACCGGGACAGGGCCAAGTACAGATACGCAGTATTTT
d_gene: TRBD2; j_gene: TRBJ2-3; abundance: once; len: 18; v_gene: TRBV20-1; CDR3aa: CSARDWLAGGQSTDTQYF; CDR3nt: TGCAGTGCTAGAGATTGGCTAGCGGGGGGGCAGAGCACAGATACGCAGTATTTT
d_gene: -; j_gene: TRBJ1-2; abundance: many; len: 13; v_gene: TRBV3-1; CDR3aa: CASSQDGSYGYTF; CDR3nt: TGTGCCAGCAGCCAAGATGGCAGCTATGGCTACACCTTC